The 30 T cell receptor beta chains below all came from one sample that was sequenced in a study of blood T cell repertoires in COVID-19. Produced via immunoSEQ multiplex PCR; TCRdb's table is partial and in-frame only. The sample has 350,000 to 450,000 clones, approximately 93% seen once. Material: PBMCs or T cells enriched from blood (not recorded which). The receptors stem from a middle-aged woman who had been exposed to COVID-19.

The V call is TRBV24-1, the J call TRBJ1-2; weak D call: TRBD1 (5 bases). The CDR3 length is 15 residues. Trimming shortened V by 3 bases and J by 0 bases, and 10 bases separated the two germline ends. Germline-derived CDR1 and CDR2 are KGHDR and SFDVKD. CDR3 residues: CATSDAGTSNYGYTF. The CDR3 DNA reads TGTGCCACCAGTGATGCTGGGACTTCTAACTATGGCTACACCTTC.

The sample holds one count of this clone. V is TRBV12-3 or TRBV12-4 and J is TRBJ1-2; D is perhaps TRBD1 (5 bases). The CDR3 spans 13 residues. Trimming left V 3 bases short and J 7 bases short, with 12 bases between. The CDR3, as DNA: TGTGCCAGCAGTTTCGGGGGGTTGAGTGGCTACACCTTC. Translating gives CASSFGGLSGYTF.

The gene calls are TRBV7-2 and TRBJ2-1; D may be TRBD2 (6 bases). V gave up 1 base and J gave up 6 bases, with 16 bases separating them. The CDR3 totals 16 residues. Germline CDR1 SGHTA, CDR2 FQGNSA. The CDR3 region has the DNA TGTGCCAGCAGCTTAGTACATAGGTGGGAGGTCAATGAGCAGTTCTTC. It codes for CASSLVHRWEVNEQFF.

The rearrangement joins TRBV24-1 to TRBJ2-3, with 9 bases lining up with TRBD2. CDR1 is KGHDR and CDR2 is SFDVKD in the germline V gene. The CDR3 loop spans 15 amino acids. The J segment lost 1 base and the V segment lost 4 bases, leaving 2 bases of the junction unmatched. Written as DNA, the CDR3 is TGTGCCACCAGTGAGGCTAGCGGGGGCACAGATACGCAGTATTTT. Its protein product is CATSEASGGTDTQYF.

This chain uses TRBV5-8 with TRBJ2-1, with 9 bases lining up with TRBD2. The germline gives CDR1 SGHTS, CDR2 YDEGEE. This CDR3 comprises 16 residues. The CDR3 region has the DNA TGTGCTTCCCAGCTGGGTAGCGGGGGTTCCTACAATGAGCAGTTCTTC. Its translation: CASQLGSGGSYNEQFF. The entire variable domain, with the rest obtained from reference TRBV5-8 and TRBJ2-1, is as follows: EAGVTQSPTHLIKTRGQQATLRCSPISGHTSVYWYQQALGLGLQFLLWYDEGEERNRGNFPPRFSGRQFPNYSSELNVNALELEDSALYLCASQLGSGGSYNEQFFGPGTRLTVL.

This chain links TRBV6-6 with TRBJ1-4, with D perhaps matching TRBD1 (5 bases). The V gene lost 2 bases and the J gene lost 7 bases, with 14 bases spanning the gap. The CDR3 has 15 residues. Germline V gives CDR1 MNHNY, CDR2 SVGAGI (reference sequence). As DNA, the CDR3 is TGTGCCAGCAGTTACATAGGGGCGTCGACTGAAAAACTGTTTTTT. It is translated as CASSYIGASTEKLFF.

The J gene is TRBJ2-7, the V gene TRBV7-9, with 9 bases lining up with TRBD2. The CDR3 totals 16 residues. Trimming at V came to 2 bases and at J to 5 bases, leaving 10 bases not matched to a gene. Germline V gene sequence: CDR1 SEHNR, CDR2 FQNEAQ (reference sequence). CDR3 DNA sequence: TGTGCCAGCAGCTTACCTAGCGGGGCGATCTTCCACGAGCAGTACTTC. Its translation: CASSLPSGAIFHEQYF.

This clone showed up just once. The genes are TRBV7-9 and TRBJ1-4; a possible D gene is TRBD1 (6 bases). This CDR3 spans 14 amino acids. V dropped 1 base and J dropped 6 bases, with 9 bases sitting between them. Germline CDR1 SEHNR, CDR2 FQNEAQ (reference sequence). The CDR3 coding sequence is TGTGCCAGCAGCTTAGGAGGGGGGGATGAAAAACTGTTTTTT. Protein sequence: CASSLGGGDEKLFF.

The chain combines TRBV2 with TRBJ2-7; D is unresolved. Trimming pared 4 bases from V and 1 base from J, leaving 14 bases between. CDR1 is SNHLY and CDR2 is FYNNEI in the germline V gene. There are 15 residues in the CDR3. The CDR3 spells CASSGVENGSYEQYF. The CDR3 bases are TGTGCCAGCAGTGGAGTTGAGAATGGTTCCTACGAGCAGTACTTC.

The rearrangement links TRBV10-3 to TRBJ1-5; D not resolved. The CDR3 has 14 amino acids. Germline V lookup: CDR1 ENHRY, CDR2 SYGVKD. V was cut by 0 bases and J by 4 bases, with 7 bases left in between. CDR3 sequence: CAISESVGNQPQHF. Written as DNA, the CDR3 is TGTGCCATCAGTGAGTCGGTCGGGAATCAGCCCCAGCATTTT.

This clone was counted a few times. The chain carries TRBV14 and TRBJ1-2; TRBD1 matches 8 bases. CDR1 is SGHDN and CDR2 is FVKESK in the germline V gene. Losses at the gene ends were 6 bases for V and 7 bases for J; bases not matched to a gene: 7. This CDR3 comprises 13 residues. The chain's CDR3 is CASSRDRWSGYTF. CDR3 nucleotide sequence: TGTGCCAGCAGTCGGGACAGGTGGTCTGGCTACACCTTC.

This clone was seen once. The chain carries TRBV27 and TRBJ2-3, with 15 bases matching TRBD2. Germline V gene data show CDR1 as MNHEY and CDR2 as SMNVEV (reference sequence). Unmatched junction bases numbered 9, after V lost 6 bases and J lost 8 bases. The CDR3 loop spans 16 amino acids. The DNA for the CDR3 is TGTGCCAGCAGCCCTGGACTAGCGGGAGGGGGGGGTACGCAGTATTTT. Its translation is CASSPGLAGGGGTQYF.

The rearrangement joins TRBV10-2 to TRBJ2-7; maybe TRBD1 (6 bases). The germline CDR1 and CDR2 sequences are WSHSY and SAAADI. This CDR3 region has 14 residues. Trimming shortened V by 4 bases and J by 3 bases, and 13 bases separated the two germline ends. CDR3 in amino acids: CASSVKGQNYEQYF. CDR3 sequence (DNA): TGCGCCAGCAGTGTTAAGGGACAAAACTACGAGCAGTACTTC.

V gene TRBV5-1 combines with J gene TRBJ2-3; D is unresolved. The CDR3 is 14 residues long. Trimming took off 5 bases at V and 2 bases at J, with 12 bases between the two ends. Germline CDR1 SGHRS, CDR2 YFSETQ. The chain's CDR3 is CASSQQPSTDTQYF. The DNA for the CDR3 is TGCGCCAGCAGTCAACAGCCCTCCACAGATACGCAGTATTTT.

A single count supports this clone. J is TRBJ1-1 and V is TRBV27, with D tentatively TRBD1 (5 bases). The CDR3 runs 13 residues. Germline-derived CDR1 and CDR2 are MNHEY and SMNVEV (reference sequence). V gave up 6 bases and J gave up 12 bases, with 20 bases separating them. CDR3 nucleotide sequence: TGTGCCAGCAGGCGAGGAGGGGTAGTGGTAACTTTCTTT. Translated: CASRRGGVVVTFF.

This clone occurred once. CDR3 protein: CASSPRVNTEAFF. The CDR3 coding sequence is TGTGCCAGCAGCCCTCGTGTGAACACTGAAGCTTTCTTT. The rearrangement uses TRBV11-1 and TRBJ1-1, with D unresolved. This CDR3 region has 13 residues. V gave up 5 bases and J gave up 0 bases, with 7 bases separating them. Germline V gene data show CDR1 as SGHAT and CDR2 as FQDESV (reference sequence).

CDR3 region: CASRLLTKTGGAGTEAFF. The CDR3, as DNA: TGTGCCAGCAGACTACTAACCAAGACAGGGGGCGCGGGGACTGAAGCTTTCTTT. The chain recombines TRBV13 with TRBJ1-1, with 10 bases aligning to TRBD1. This CDR3 contains 18 residues. Germline V gene data show CDR1 as PRHDT and CDR2 as FYEKMQ (reference sequence). V trimming: 6 bases; J trimming: 5 bases; junction bases outside the gene matches: 18.

V is TRBV5-1 and J is TRBJ2-2, with D perhaps TRBD1 (6 bases). Trimming stripped 3 bases from V and 1 base from J, with 10 bases between. There are 15 residues in the CDR3. CDR1 and CDR2 (germline): SGHRS, YFSETQ. CDR3 protein: CASSSRTENTGELFF. CDR3 in DNA: TGCGCCAGCAGCTCAAGGACAGAGAACACCGGGGAGCTGTTTTTT. Using reference TRBV5-1 and TRBJ2-2 for the parts outside the CDR3, the full variable domain is KAGVTQTPRYLIKTRGQQVTLSCSPISGHRSVSWYQQTPGQGLQFLFEYFSETQRNKGNFPGRFSGRQFSNSRSEMNVSTLELGDSALYLCASSSRTENTGELFFGEGSRLTVL.

The V and J genes are TRBV7-8 and TRBJ2-1; 9 bases agree with TRBD2. Germline values: CDR1 SGHVS, CDR2 FQNEAQ. J was trimmed by 0 bases and V by 4 bases; bases with no gene match: 10. CDR3 length: 18 residues. The CDR3 region is CASSWDVASGNSYNEQFF. DNA of the CDR3: TGTGCCAGCAGCTGGGACGTGGCTAGCGGGAACTCCTACAATGAGCAGTTCTTC.

This chain links TRBV29-1 with TRBJ2-2; TRBD2 aligns across 14 bases. Losses at the gene ends were 5 bases for V and 4 bases for J; bases not matched to a gene: 6. Per germline, CDR1 SQVTM and CDR2 ANQGSEA. CDR3 length: 16 residues. The CDR3 DNA sequence: TGCAGCGTTTCGAGGACTAGCGGGGGGTTCACCGGGGAGCTGTTTTTT. Translation gives CSVSRTSGGFTGELFF.

The genes are TRBV6-4 and TRBJ2-1, with TRBD2 identical over 9 bases. V lost 8 bases, J lost 3 bases, and 14 bases stayed unmatched. CDR3 length: 17 amino acids. Germline V gene lookup returns CDR1 MRHNA and CDR2 SNTAGT. CDR3: CASESSGTPTYYNEQFF. CDR3 bases: TGTGCCAGCGAGTCTAGCGGGACCCCTACATACTACAATGAGCAGTTCTTC.

The chain is built from TRBV2 and TRBJ1-1; D is uncertain. Germline V gives CDR1 SNHLY, CDR2 FYNNEI. The length of the CDR3 is 16 residues. V dropped 1 base and J dropped 4 bases, with 16 bases sitting between them. CDR3 amino acids: CASSEDPAGYGTEAFF. The CDR3 nucleotides are TGTGCCAGCAGTGAAGACCCGGCCGGGTATGGCACTGAAGCTTTCTTT.

The chain links TRBV4-2 to TRBJ1-5, with 9 nucleotides matching TRBD1. This CDR3 has 19 residues. V dropped 0 bases and J dropped 0; count of bases not matched to a gene: 9. Per the germline V gene, CDR1 is LGHNA and CDR2 is YNFKEQ. CDR3 loop: CASSQEPDRGRYSNQPQHF. CDR3 nucleotides: TGTGCCAGCAGCCAAGAACCGGACAGGGGCAGGTATAGCAATCAGCCCCAGCATTTT.

The gene calls are TRBV7-2 and TRBJ2-2; possibly TRBD2 for D (7 bases). Trimming left V 1 base short and J 5 bases short, with 14 bases between. This CDR3 is 16 amino acids long. Germline V CDR1 and CDR2: SGHTA, FQGNSA. CDR3 bases: TGTGCCAGCAGCTTAGTGGCGGGGGCGTTGACCGGGGAGCTGTTTTTT. Translation: CASSLVAGALTGELFF.

The rearrangement links TRBV5-4 to TRBJ2-3, with 7 nucleotides matching TRBD1. Trimming removed 4 bases from V and 1 base from J; junction bases left unmatched: 6. Germline values: CDR1 SGHNT, CDR2 YYREEE (reference sequence). The CDR3 runs to 15 residues. CDR3 sequence: CASSTLGTGTDTQYF. For the CDR3, the DNA is TGTGCCAGCAGCACCCTGGGGACAGGCACAGATACGCAGTATTTT. The full variable domain, completed using reference TRBV5-4 and TRBJ2-3, is ETGVTQSPTHLIKTRGQQVTLRCSSQSGHNTVSWYQQALGQGPQFIFQYYREEENGRGNFPPRFSGLQFPNYSSELNVNALELDDSALYLCASSTLGTGTDTQYFGPGTRLTVL.

The chain employs TRBV11-3 and TRBJ2-2, with 8 bases identical to TRBD1. Germline CDR1 reads SGHNT; CDR2 reads YENEEA. The CDR3 sequence is 13 residues long. V lost 10 bases, J lost 7 bases, and 8 bases stayed unmatched. CDR3 DNA: TGTGCCACCCAGGACAGGGCGGGCGGGGAGCTGTTTTTT. Amino acid sequence: CATQDRAGGELFF.

This chain links TRBV5-6 with TRBJ1-1, with 11 positions matching TRBD1. This CDR3 has 16 residues. V trimming: 4 bases; J trimming: 2 bases; junction bases outside the gene matches: 7. From germline, CDR1 is SGHDT and CDR2 YYEEEE. CDR3 nucleotide sequence: TGTGCCAGCAGCGTACTTGGACAGGGGGCCAACACTGAAGCTTTCTTT. It is translated as CASSVLGQGANTEAFF.

The V gene is TRBV18, the J gene TRBJ1-3; D is ambiguous. Trimming took 2 bases from V and 4 from J, leaving 9 bases between them. This CDR3 region has 14 residues. Germline CDR1 is KGHSH and CDR2 is LQKENI. The CDR3 coding sequence is TGTGCCAGCTCACCAACAGAAACGGGAAACACCATATATTTT. Amino acid sequence: CASSPTETGNTIYF.

V is TRBV25-1 and J is TRBJ2-7; D possibly corresponds to TRBD1 (5 bases). Trimming left V 9 bases short and J 0 bases short, with 18 bases between. Germline V lookup: CDR1 MGHDK, CDR2 SYGVNS. The CDR3 is made up of 15 amino acids. Written as DNA, the CDR3 is TGTGCCAGTCGAGAAGGGCCAGGGTCCTCCTACGAGCAGTACTTC. Its translation: CASREGPGSSYEQYF.

CDR3 residues: CAISESEPQGNSPLHF. As DNA, the CDR3 is TGTGCCATCAGTGAGTCTGAACCCCAGGGTAATTCACCCCTCCACTTT. The chain employs TRBV10-3 and TRBJ1-6; D is perhaps TRBD1 (5 bases). The V and J ends lost 0 bases and 6 bases respectively, with 12 bases between them. Germline lookup yields CDR1 ENHRY and CDR2 SYGVKD. The CDR3 runs to 16 residues.